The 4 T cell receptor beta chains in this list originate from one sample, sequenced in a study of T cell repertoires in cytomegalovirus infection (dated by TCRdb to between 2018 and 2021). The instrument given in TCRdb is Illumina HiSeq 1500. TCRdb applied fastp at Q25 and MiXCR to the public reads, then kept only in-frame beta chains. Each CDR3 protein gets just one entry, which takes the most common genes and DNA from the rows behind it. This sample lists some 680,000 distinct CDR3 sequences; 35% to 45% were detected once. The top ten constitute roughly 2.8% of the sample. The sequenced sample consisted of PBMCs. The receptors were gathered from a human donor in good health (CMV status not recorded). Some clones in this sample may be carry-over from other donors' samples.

The CDR3 here is CSVRPRGNTGELFF. CDR3 coding DNA: TGCAGCGTTCGGCCACGGGGTAACACCGGGGAGCTGTTTTTT. The gene calls are TRBV29-1 and TRBJ2-2; the D gene is possibly TRBD2 (5 bases). Trimming removed 5 bases from V and 2 bases from J, with 12 bases in between. The germline CDR1 and CDR2 sequences are SQVTM and ANQGSEA. The CDR3 covers 14 residues.

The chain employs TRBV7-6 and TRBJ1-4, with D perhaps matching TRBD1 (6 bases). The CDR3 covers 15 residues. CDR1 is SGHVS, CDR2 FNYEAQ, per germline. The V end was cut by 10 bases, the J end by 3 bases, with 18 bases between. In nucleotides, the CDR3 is TGTGCCACACAGAGAGGGGGAGGCCCTAATGAAAAACTGTTTTTT. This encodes CATQRGGGPNEKLFF.

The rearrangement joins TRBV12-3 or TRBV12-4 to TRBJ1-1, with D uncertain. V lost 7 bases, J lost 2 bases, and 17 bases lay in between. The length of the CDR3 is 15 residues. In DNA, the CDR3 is TGTGCCAGCACCACTAGCCGGGCCTTTAACACTGAAGCTTTCTTT. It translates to CASTTSRAFNTEAFF.

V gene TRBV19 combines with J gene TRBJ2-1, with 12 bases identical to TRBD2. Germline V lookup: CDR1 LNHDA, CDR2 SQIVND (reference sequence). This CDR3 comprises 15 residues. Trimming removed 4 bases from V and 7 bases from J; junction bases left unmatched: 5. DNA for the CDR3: TGTGCCAGTAGTACGACTAGCGGGAGTGGAAATGAGCAGTTCTTC. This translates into CASSTTSGSGNEQFF.